This T cell receptor beta chain was profiled in a study of T cells in Graves' hyperthyroidism and ophthalmopathy. Whole-study context: The authors collected peripheral blood at initial diagnosis, before any treatment.

There were TCR beta CDR3 regions amplified from RNA transcripts. Primed by the HTBI set, a first-round RT-PCR was run on the TCR CDR3. One entry per CDR3 protein, called by TCRdb with MiXCR from the multiplex PCR reads. The sample shows fewer than 350,000 distinct CDR3 sequences, approximately 22% of them seen only once. This clonotype was counted at least ten times. Uncontrolled infection, other autoimmune disease, pregnancy or lactation excluded patients. With V trimmed by 6 bases and J by 9 bases, 9 bases remained unmatched. Germline V gene lookup returns CDR1 MDHEN and CDR2 SYDVKM. The CDR3 sequence is 13 residues long.

The TCR comes from a woman aged 45-60 years with Graves' hyperthyroidism. The V gene is TRBV28, the J gene TRBJ2-7; 9 bases align to TRBD2. The sample taken for sequencing was blood. DNA for the CDR3: TGTGCCAGCAGGCGGACTAGCGAAGGGGGGCAGTACTTC. Encoded protein: CASRRTSEGGQYF.